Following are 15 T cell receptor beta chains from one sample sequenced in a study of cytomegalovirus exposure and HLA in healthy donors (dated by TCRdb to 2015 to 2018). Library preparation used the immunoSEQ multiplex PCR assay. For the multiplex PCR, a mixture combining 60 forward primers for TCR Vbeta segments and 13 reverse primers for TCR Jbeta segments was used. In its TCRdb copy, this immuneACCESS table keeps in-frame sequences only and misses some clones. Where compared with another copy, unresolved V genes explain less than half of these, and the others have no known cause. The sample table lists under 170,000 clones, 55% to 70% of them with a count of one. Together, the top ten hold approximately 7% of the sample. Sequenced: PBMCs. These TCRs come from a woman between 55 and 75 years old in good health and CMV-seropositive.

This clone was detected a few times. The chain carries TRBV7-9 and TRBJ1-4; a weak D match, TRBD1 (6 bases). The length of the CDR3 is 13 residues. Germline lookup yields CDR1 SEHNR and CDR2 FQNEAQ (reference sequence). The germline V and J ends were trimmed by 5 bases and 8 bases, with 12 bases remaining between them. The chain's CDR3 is CASSPGVGEKLFF. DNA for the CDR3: TGTGCCAGCAGCCCAGGGGTCGGGGAAAAACTGTTTTTT. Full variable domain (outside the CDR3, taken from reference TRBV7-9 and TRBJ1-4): DTGVSQNPRHKITKRGQNVTFRCDPISEHNRLYWYRQTLGQGPEFLTYFQNEAQLEKSRLLSDRFSAERPKGSFSTLEIQRTEQGDSAMYLCASSPGVGEKLFFGSGTQLSVL.

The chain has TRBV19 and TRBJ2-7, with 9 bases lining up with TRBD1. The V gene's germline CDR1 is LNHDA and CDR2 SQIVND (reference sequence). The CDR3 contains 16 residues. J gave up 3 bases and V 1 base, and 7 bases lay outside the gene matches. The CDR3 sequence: CASSIASGTGNYEQYF. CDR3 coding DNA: TGTGCCAGTAGTATAGCCTCCGGGACAGGGAACTACGAGCAGTACTTC.

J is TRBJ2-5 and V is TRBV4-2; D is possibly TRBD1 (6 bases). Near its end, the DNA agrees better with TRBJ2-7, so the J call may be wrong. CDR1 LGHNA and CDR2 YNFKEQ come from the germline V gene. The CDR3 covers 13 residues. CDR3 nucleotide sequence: TGTGCCAGCAGCCCGGACAGCTCCTACGAGCAGTACTTC. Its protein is CASSPDSSYEQYF.

The CDR3 region has the DNA TGTGCCTGGGGAGCGGGAGGGACCTACGAGCAGTACTTC. The encoded protein is CAWGAGGTYEQYF. This chain uses TRBV30 with TRBJ2-7; 10 nucleotides align to TRBD2. CDR1 is GTSNPN and CDR2 is SVGIG in the germline V gene (reference sequence). This CDR3 has 13 amino acids. V dropped 5 bases and J dropped 2; count of bases not matched to a gene: 3.

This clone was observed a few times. The CDR3 DNA follows: TGTGCCAGCAGCGTGGGACTAGCCTCTGTTGAGCAGTTCTTC. Translating it yields CASSVGLASVEQFF. The chain combines TRBV9 with TRBJ2-1; 9 nucleotides align to TRBD2. The germline CDR1 and CDR2 sequences are SGDLS and YYNGEE. V was clipped by 2 bases and J by 9 bases; unmatched bases: 6. This CDR3 spans 14 amino acids.

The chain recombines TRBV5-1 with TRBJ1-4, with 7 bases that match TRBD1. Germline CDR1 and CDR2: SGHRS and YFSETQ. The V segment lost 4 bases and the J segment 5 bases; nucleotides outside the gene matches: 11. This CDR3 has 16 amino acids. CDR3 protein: CASSPNRQGRNEKLFF. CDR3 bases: TGCGCCAGCAGCCCCAACCGACAGGGACGAAATGAAAAACTGTTTTTT.

The CDR3 loop is CASSSPGTSGRNEQFF. DNA for the CDR3: TGTGCCAGCAGCTCTCCCGGGACTAGCGGGAGGAATGAGCAGTTCTTC. V usage is TRBV5-4 and J usage is TRBJ2-1, with 15 bases that match TRBD2. The V and J ends lost 3 bases and 7 bases, in that order; junction bases with no gene match: 5. Germline CDR1 SGHNT, CDR2 YYREEE (reference sequence). CDR3 length equals 16 residues.

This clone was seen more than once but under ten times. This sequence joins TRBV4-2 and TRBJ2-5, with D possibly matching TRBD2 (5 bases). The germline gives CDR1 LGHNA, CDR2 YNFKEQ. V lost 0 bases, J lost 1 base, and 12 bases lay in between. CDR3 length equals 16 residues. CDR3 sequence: CASSQDWASLQETQYF. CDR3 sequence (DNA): TGTGCCAGCAGCCAAGATTGGGCTAGCCTCCAAGAGACCCAGTACTTC.

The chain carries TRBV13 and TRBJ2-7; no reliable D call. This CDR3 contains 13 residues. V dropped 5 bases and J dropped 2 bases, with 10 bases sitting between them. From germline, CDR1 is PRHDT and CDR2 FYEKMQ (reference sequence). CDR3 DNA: TGTGCCAGCAGCCCACAGCATCCCTACGAGCAGTACTTC. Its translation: CASSPQHPYEQYF. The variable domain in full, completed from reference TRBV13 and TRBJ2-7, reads AAGVIQSPRHLIKEKRETATLKCYPIPRHDTVYWYQQGPGQDPQFLISFYEKMQSDKGSIPDRFSAQQFSDYHSELNMSSLELGDSALYFCASSPQHPYEQYFGPGTRLTVT.

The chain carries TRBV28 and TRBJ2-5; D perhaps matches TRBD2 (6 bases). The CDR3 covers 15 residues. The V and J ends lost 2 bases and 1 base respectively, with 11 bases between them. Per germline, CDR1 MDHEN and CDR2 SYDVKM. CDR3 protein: CASSLPLGGQETQYF. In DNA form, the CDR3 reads TGTGCCAGCAGTTTACCGTTGGGAGGCCAAGAGACCCAGTACTTC.

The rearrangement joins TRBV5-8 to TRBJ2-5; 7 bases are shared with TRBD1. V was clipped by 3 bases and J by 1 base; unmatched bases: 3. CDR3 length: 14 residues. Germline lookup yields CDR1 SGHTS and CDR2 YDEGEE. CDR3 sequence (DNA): TGTGCCAGCAGCTCGGGACAGCCCCAAGAGACCCAGTACTTC. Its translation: CASSSGQPQETQYF.

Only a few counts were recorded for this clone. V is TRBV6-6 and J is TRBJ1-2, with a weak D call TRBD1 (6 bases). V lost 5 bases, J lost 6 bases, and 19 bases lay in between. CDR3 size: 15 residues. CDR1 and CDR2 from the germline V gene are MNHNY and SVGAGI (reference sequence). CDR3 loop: CASSRRPGHANGYTF. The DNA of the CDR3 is TGTGCCAGCAGTCGCCGACCGGGACATGCTAATGGCTACACCTTC.

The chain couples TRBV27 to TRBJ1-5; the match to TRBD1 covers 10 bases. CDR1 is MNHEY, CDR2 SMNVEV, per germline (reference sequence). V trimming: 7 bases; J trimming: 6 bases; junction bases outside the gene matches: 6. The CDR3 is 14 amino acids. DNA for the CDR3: TGTGCCAGCAAGCTGACAGGGGGCGGTCAGCCCCAGCATTTT. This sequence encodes CASKLTGGGQPQHF.

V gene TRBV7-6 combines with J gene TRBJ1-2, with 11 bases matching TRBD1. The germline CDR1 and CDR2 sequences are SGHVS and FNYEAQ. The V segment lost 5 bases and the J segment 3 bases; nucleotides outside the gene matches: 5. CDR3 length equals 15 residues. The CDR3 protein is CASSNRDRGDYGYTF. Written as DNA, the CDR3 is TGTGCCAGCAGCAACCGGGACAGGGGGGACTATGGCTACACCTTC.

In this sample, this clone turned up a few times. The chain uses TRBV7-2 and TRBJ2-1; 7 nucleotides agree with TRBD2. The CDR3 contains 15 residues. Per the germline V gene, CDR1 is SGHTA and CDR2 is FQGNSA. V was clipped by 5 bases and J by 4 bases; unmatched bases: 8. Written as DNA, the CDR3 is TGTGCCAGCAGCGACTACCGGACTAGATACAATGAGCAGTTCTTC. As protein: CASSDYRTRYNEQFF.